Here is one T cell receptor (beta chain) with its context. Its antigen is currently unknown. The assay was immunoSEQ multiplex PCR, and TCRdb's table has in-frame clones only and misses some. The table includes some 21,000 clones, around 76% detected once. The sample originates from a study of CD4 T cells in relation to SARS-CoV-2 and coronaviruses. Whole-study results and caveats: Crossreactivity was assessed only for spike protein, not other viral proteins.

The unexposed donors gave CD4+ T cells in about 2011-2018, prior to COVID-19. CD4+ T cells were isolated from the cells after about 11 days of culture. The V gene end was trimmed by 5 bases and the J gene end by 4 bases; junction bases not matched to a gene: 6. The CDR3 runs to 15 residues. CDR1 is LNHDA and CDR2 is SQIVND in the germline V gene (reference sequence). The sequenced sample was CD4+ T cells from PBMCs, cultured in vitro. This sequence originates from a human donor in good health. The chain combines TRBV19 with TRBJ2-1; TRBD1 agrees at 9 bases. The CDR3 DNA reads TGTGCCAGTAGTTCAACAGGGGGCGTTTACAATGAGCAGTTCTTC. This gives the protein CASSSTGGVYNEQFF.